This TCR beta chain was captured in a study of blood T cell repertoires in COVID-19. Across the study: The United States, Italy and Spain supplied acute and convalescent COVID-19 samples.

There are 13 residues in the CDR3. The germline CDR1 and CDR2 sequences are MNHEY and SVGAGI. V lost 11 bases and J lost 0, with 11 bases in between. TCRdb's copy holds only in-frame clones and misses some; the assay was immunoSEQ multiplex PCR. The sample holds about 83,000 clones, about 87% seen once. The TCR originated in an elderly man with active or convalescent COVID-19. Sequencing was performed on peripheral blood. This chain connects TRBV6-5 to TRBJ1-3; D remains unclear. The CDR3 here is CAGRAASGNTIYF. CDR3 DNA: TGTGCCGGGCGGGCAGCCTCTGGAAACACCATATATTTT.